The subject of this entry is one T cell receptor (beta chain). Its antigen is undetermined. The germline CDR1 and CDR2 sequences are SGHKS and YYEKEE (reference sequence). The V gene end was trimmed by 4 bases and the J gene end by 2 bases; junction bases not matched to a gene: 13. This CDR3 contains 18 residues. The data derive from a study of beta chain features in type 1 diabetes. Based on CD45RO/CCR7/CD25/CD127/CD95/CD27, CD4+ regulatory, stem cell-like memory, naive and central memory cells were sorted. Notes on the study in general: Cells with high TCR expression could be over-represented when cDNA is sequenced. TCRB CDR3s from Type 1 diabetes patients were moderately but significantly shorter in all four CD4+ subsets.

Sequenced material consisted of expressed TCRB transcripts (all of the isolated RNA was reverse transcribed). The table came from immunoSEQ multiplex PCR; TCRdb's copy has only in-frame clones and leaves some out. The profile shows 130,000 or so clones, roughly 10% of them singletons. The source of this sequence is a woman aged 40 to 55 in good health. The chain is built from TRBV5-5 and TRBJ2-4, with 9 bases fitting TRBD1. Sequencing was carried out using central memory CD4+ T cells from blood. The CDR3 coding sequence is TGTGCCAGCAGCCCCCTACTCCGGGACAGGGTCACCAAAAACATTCAGTACTTC. This codes for CASSPLLRDRVTKNIQYF. Looking up the rest from reference TRBV5-5 and TRBJ2-4 gives the full variable domain: DAGVTQSPTHLIKTRGQQVTLRCSPISGHKSVSWYQQVLGQGPQFIFQYYEKEERGRGNFPDRFSARQFPNYSSELNVNALLLGDSALYLCASSPLLRDRVTKNIQYFGAGTRLSVL.